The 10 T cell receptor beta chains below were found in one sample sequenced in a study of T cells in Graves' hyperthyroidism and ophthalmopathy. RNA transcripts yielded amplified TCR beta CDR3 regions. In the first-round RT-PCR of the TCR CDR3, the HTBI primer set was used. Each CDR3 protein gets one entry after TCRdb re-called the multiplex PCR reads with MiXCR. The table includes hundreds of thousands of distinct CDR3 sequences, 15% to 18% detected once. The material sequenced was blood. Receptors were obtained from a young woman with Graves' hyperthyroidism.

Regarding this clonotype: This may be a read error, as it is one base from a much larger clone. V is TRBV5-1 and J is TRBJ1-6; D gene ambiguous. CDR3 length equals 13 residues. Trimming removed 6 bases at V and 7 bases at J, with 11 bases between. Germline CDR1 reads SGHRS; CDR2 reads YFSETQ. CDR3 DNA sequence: TGCGCCAGCACCAACAGTGGCAATTCACCCCTCCACTTT. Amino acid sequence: CASTNSGNSPLHF.

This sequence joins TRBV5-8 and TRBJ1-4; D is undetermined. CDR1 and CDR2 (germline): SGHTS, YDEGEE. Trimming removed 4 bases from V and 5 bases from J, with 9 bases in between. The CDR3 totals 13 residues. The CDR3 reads CASSPDLNEKLFF. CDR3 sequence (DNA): TGTGCCAGCAGCCCGGACTTAAATGAAAAACTGTTTTTT.

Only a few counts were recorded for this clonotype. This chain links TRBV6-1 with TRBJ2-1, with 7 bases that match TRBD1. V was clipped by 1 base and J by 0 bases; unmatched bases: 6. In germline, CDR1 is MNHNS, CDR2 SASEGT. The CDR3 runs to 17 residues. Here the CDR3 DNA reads TGTGCCAGCAGTGAAGAAAAAGGGGGCGTCTCCTACAATGAGCAGTTCTTC. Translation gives CASSEEKGGVSYNEQFF.

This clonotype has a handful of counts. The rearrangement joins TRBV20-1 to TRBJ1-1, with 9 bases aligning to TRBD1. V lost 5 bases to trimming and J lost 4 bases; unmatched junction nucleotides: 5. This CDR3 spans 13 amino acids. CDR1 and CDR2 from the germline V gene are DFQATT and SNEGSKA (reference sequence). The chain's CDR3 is CSAEGQGGTEAFF. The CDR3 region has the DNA TGCAGTGCTGAGGGACAGGGTGGCACTGAAGCTTTCTTT.

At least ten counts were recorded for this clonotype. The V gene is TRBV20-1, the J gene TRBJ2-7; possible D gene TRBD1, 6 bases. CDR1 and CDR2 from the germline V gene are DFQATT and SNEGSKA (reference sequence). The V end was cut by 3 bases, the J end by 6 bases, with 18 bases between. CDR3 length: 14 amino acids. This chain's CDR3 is CSASPGTRGSEQYF. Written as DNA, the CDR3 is TGCAGTGCTAGCCCCGGGACGAGGGGGAGCGAGCAGTACTTC.

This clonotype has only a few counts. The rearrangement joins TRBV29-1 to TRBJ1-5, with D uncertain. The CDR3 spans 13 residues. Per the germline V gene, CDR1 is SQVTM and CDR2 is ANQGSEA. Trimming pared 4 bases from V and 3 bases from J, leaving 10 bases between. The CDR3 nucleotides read TGCAGCGTTGCCGGGCAGGACAATCAGCCCCAGCATTTT. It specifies CSVAGQDNQPQHF.

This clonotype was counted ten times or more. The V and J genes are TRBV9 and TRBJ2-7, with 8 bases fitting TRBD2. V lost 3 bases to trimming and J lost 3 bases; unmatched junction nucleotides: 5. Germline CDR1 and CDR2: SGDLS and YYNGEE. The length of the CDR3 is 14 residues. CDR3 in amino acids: CASSEGLGDYEQYF. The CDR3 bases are TGTGCCAGCAGCGAGGGACTAGGAGACTACGAGCAGTACTTC. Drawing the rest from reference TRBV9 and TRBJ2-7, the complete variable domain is DSGVTQTPKHLITATGQRVTLRCSPRSGDLSVYWYQQSLDQGLQFLIQYYNGEERAKGNILERFSAQQFPDLHSELNLSSLELGDSALYFCASSEGLGDYEQYFGPGTRLTVT.

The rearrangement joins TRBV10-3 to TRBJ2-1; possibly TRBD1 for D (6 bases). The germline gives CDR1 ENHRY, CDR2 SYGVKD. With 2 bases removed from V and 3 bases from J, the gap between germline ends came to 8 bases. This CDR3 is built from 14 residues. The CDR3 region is CAISERGFYNEQFF. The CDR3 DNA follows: TGTGCCATCAGTGAGAGGGGGTTCTACAATGAGCAGTTCTTC.

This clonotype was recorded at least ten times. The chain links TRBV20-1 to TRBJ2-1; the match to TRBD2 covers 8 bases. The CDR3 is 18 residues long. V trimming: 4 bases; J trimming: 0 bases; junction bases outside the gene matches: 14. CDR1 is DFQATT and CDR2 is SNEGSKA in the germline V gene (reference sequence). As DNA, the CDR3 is TGCAGTGCTATGGGAAGCGGTTCCGGGACTAGCTCCTACAATGAGCAGTTCTTC. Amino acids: CSAMGSGSGTSSYNEQFF.

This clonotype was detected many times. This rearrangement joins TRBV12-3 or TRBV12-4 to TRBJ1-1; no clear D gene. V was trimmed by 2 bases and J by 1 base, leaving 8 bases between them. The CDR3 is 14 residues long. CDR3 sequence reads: CASSLSPGNTEAFF. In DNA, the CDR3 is TGTGCCAGCAGTTTAAGCCCGGGGAACACTGAAGCTTTCTTT.